A selection of T cell receptor beta chains follows, all from one sample in a study of monozygotic twins with inflammatory bowel disease. TCRdb reprocessed the 5' RACE reads and keeps a single row for each CDR3 protein, giving no DNA. The data include roughly 100,000 distinct CDR3 sequences; the top ten clones carry about 2%. The sequenced sample consisted of blood. Every receptor here comes from a human donor with ulcerative colitis or Crohn's disease, or a healthy co-twin of an affected twin (not recorded which). CDR3s include the opening cysteine and the closing phenylalanine or tryptophan. Each record gives: V gene, CDR3 length, J gene, CDR3 protein.

V gene: TRBV18; CDR3 length: 15; J gene: TRBJ2-6; CDR3 protein: CASSPRGVGANVLTF
V gene: TRBV12-3/TRBV12-4; CDR3 length: 15; J gene: TRBJ2-1; CDR3 protein: CATRGTSLDSGEQFF
V gene: TRBV19; CDR3 length: 14; J gene: TRBJ2-1; CDR3 protein: CASSIGAPYNEQFF
V gene: TRBV18; CDR3 length: 15; J gene: TRBJ1-2; CDR3 protein: CASSDRMPRKVGYTF
V gene: TRBV12-3/TRBV12-4; CDR3 length: 16; J gene: TRBJ1-5; CDR3 protein: CASKRAGAGYNQPQHF
V gene: TRBV7-9; CDR3 length: 15; J gene: TRBJ2-7; CDR3 protein: CASSHGTGPPYEQYF
V gene: TRBV6-5; CDR3 length: 15; J gene: TRBJ2-7; CDR3 protein: CASSYSTGRSYEQYF
V gene: TRBV20-1; CDR3 length: 14; J gene: TRBJ2-7; CDR3 protein: CSAQTPEGHYEQYF
V gene: TRBV12-3/TRBV12-4; CDR3 length: 11; J gene: TRBJ2-3; CDR3 protein: CATNYKDTQYF
V gene: TRBV27; CDR3 length: 15; J gene: TRBJ2-1; CDR3 protein: CASSLSGSGPNEQFF
V gene: TRBV5-6; CDR3 length: 15; J gene: TRBJ1-1; CDR3 protein: CASSRAGGSDTEAFF
V gene: TRBV5-1; CDR3 length: 13; J gene: TRBJ2-5; CDR3 protein: CASSSNPTGSQYF
V gene: TRBV10-3; CDR3 length: 13; J gene: TRBJ2-3; CDR3 protein: CAILAGVTDTQYF
V gene: TRBV7-2; CDR3 length: 15; J gene: TRBJ2-5; CDR3 protein: CASSFLAGGRETQYF
V gene: TRBV6-5; CDR3 length: 14; J gene: TRBJ2-7; CDR3 protein: CASSYVQGVWEQYF
V gene: TRBV7-2; CDR3 length: 14; J gene: TRBJ2-7; CDR3 protein: CASSPRQYPYEQYF
V gene: TRBV30; CDR3 length: 15; J gene: TRBJ2-1; CDR3 protein: CAWNLRTSGRNEQFF
V gene: TRBV20-1; CDR3 length: 17; J gene: TRBJ2-3; CDR3 protein: CSARGPGLAGIRNTQYF
V gene: TRBV29-1; CDR3 length: 14; J gene: TRBJ2-1; CDR3 protein: CSVETWTGRNEQFF
V gene: TRBV5-1; CDR3 length: 17; J gene: TRBJ2-1; CDR3 protein: CASSPFLGGRGYNEQFF